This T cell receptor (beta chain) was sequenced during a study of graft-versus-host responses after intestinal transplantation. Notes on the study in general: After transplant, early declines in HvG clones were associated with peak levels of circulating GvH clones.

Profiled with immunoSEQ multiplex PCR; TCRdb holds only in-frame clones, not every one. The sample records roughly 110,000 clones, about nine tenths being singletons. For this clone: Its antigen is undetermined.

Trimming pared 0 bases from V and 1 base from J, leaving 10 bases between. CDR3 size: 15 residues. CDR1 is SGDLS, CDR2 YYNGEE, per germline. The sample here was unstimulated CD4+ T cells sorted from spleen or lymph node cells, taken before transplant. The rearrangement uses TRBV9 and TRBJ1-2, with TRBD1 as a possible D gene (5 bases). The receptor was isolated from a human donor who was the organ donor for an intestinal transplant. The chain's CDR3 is CASSVVSGFNYGYTF. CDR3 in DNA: TGTGCCAGCAGCGTAGTTTCAGGGTTTAACTATGGCTACACCTTC.